These T cell receptor beta chains were read from a single sample in a study of blood T cell repertoires in COVID-19. The table came from immunoSEQ multiplex PCR; TCRdb's copy has only in-frame clones and leaves some out. The sample includes 250,000 or so clones, roughly 89% of them seen just once. The source material was PBMCs or T cells enriched from blood (not recorded which). These receptors were taken from a woman in her twenties or thirties with acute COVID-19. The CDR3 runs from the conserved cysteine through the conserved F or W. The order of the fields is J gene, clone size, V gene, D gene, CDR3 DNA, CDR3 protein. A D gene is named only where the DNA matches it firmly. A clone size is listed for some rows: how often the clone was seen (once, few, many), or a class if it is expanded.

j_call: TRBJ1-4
clone_size: -
v_call: TRBV12-3/TRBV12-4
d_call: -
cdr3_nt: TGTGCCAGCAGGAGGGGGGAAAAACTGTTTTTT
cdr3_aa: CASRRGEKLFF

j_call: TRBJ2-1
clone_size: -
v_call: TRBV10-1
d_call: TRBD1
cdr3_nt: TGCGCCAGCAGTGGGCGTCGGACAGGGGAATACAATGAGCAGTTCTTC
cdr3_aa: CASSGRRTGEYNEQFF

j_call: TRBJ1-6
clone_size: -
v_call: TRBV19
d_call: -
cdr3_nt: TGTGCCAGTAGTATAGCCGACACTGATAATTCACCCCTCCACTTT
cdr3_aa: CASSIADTDNSPLHF

j_call: TRBJ1-2
clone_size: -
v_call: TRBV21-1
d_call: -
cdr3_nt: TGTGCCAGCAGCGGGACAGTATTTAACTATGGCTACACCTTC
cdr3_aa: CASSGTVFNYGYTF

j_call: TRBJ1-6
clone_size: few
v_call: TRBV6-5
d_call: -
cdr3_nt: TGTGCCAGCAGAGGGGGATATAATTCACCCCTCCACTTT
cdr3_aa: CASRGGYNSPLHF

j_call: TRBJ1-4
clone_size: -
v_call: TRBV7-9
d_call: TRBD1
cdr3_nt: TGTGCCAGCAGCTCTTGGACAGGGAGATCGACTAATGAAAAACTGTTTTTT
cdr3_aa: CASSSWTGRSTNEKLFF

j_call: TRBJ1-6
clone_size: -
v_call: TRBV2
d_call: TRBD1
cdr3_nt: TGTGCCAGCAGTGTGACAGGGAGAGTCAATTCACCCCTCCACTTT
cdr3_aa: CASSVTGRVNSPLHF

j_call: TRBJ2-4
clone_size: -
v_call: TRBV6-5
d_call: TRBD1
cdr3_nt: TGTGCCAGCTCTACGGGACAGATAAACATTCAGTACTTC
cdr3_aa: CASSTGQINIQYF

j_call: TRBJ2-3
clone_size: -
v_call: TRBV6-6
d_call: -
cdr3_nt: TGTGCCAGCAGTCCCACAGTCGCGAGATCTAGCACAGATACGCAGTATTTT
cdr3_aa: CASSPTVARSSTDTQYF

j_call: TRBJ2-7
clone_size: -
v_call: TRBV27
d_call: -
cdr3_nt: TGTGCCAGCAGTTTATCGGTCCCCAGAGGGTACGAGCAGTACTTC
cdr3_aa: CASSLSVPRGYEQYF

j_call: TRBJ1-6
clone_size: -
v_call: TRBV3-1/TRBV3-2
d_call: -
cdr3_nt: TGTGCCAGCAGCCAGTTCACAGGTACTTCACCCCTCCACTTT
cdr3_aa: CASSQFTGTSPLHF

j_call: TRBJ2-7
clone_size: -
v_call: TRBV7-8
d_call: -
cdr3_nt: TGTGCCAGCAGCTTGGACAGTTCCTACGAGCAGTACTTC
cdr3_aa: CASSLDSSYEQYF